The 28 T cell receptor beta chains given below trace back to one sample, sequenced in a study of human T cells and chemical hapten exposure. MiXCR was run by TCRdb on the RACE reads, yielding one entry per CDR3 protein. The table includes about 80,000 distinct CDR3 sequences, 10% detected once. Time point noted: patch test 2, 6 weeks after DPC sensitization. This sample's treatment: therapeutic diphenylcyclopropenone sensitization with weekly scalp DPC. Sequences were derived from whole blood, sampled in connection with sensitization to the hapten diphenylcyclopropenone (DPC). These receptor sequences come from a woman under 40 with alopecia areata. Some clones in this sample may be carry-over from other donors' samples.

The chain joins TRBV28 to TRBJ1-5, with 12 bases that match TRBD1. Per germline, CDR1 MDHEN and CDR2 SYDVKM. V shed 6 bases and J 4 bases; nucleotides not matched to a gene: 7. The CDR3 is 16 residues long. As DNA, the CDR3 is TGTGCCAGCAGGTCCCGGGACAGGGGGCCAAATCAGCCCCAGCATTTT. Translated, it gives CASRSRDRGPNQPQHF.

The gene calls are TRBV5-1 and TRBJ2-2, with D possibly TRBD2 on 6 matching bases. Trimming removed 7 bases from V and 2 bases from J, with 12 bases in between. The germline CDR1 and CDR2 sequences are SGHRS and YFSETQ. The CDR3 has 14 amino acids. CDR3 in amino acids: CASVRDSNTGELFF. DNA of the CDR3: TGCGCCAGCGTCCGGGACTCTAACACCGGGGAGCTGTTTTTT.

Ten or more counts support this clonotype. The CDR3, as DNA: TGTGCCAGCAGCGTTCCGGGACAGGGGGCCTACGAGCAGTACTTC. Its protein is CASSVPGQGAYEQYF. The V and J genes are TRBV6-2 or TRBV6-3 and TRBJ2-7, with 11 bases aligning to TRBD1. The CDR3 totals 15 residues. CDR1 and CDR2 from the germline V gene are MNHEY and SVGEGT. After removal of 6 bases from V and 2 bases from J, the junction contained 6 bases not matched to a gene.

The chain joins TRBV5-4 to TRBJ1-1, with 8 nucleotides matching TRBD1. V was pared by 1 base and J by 5 bases, with 7 bases of the junction left unmatched. In germline, CDR1 is SGHNT, CDR2 YYREEE (reference sequence). The length of the CDR3 is 15 residues. This chain's CDR3 is CASSLNRGKGTEAFF. The CDR3 nucleotides read TGTGCCAGCAGCTTGAACAGGGGGAAAGGTACTGAAGCTTTCTTT.

In its sample, this clonotype was seen many times. The genes are TRBV20-1 and TRBJ1-1, with D unresolved. This CDR3 has 12 residues. Germline V gene lookup returns CDR1 DFQATT and CDR2 SNEGSKA (reference sequence). V was pared by 2 bases and J by 7 bases, with 11 bases between. CDR3 in DNA: TGCAGTGCTAGACAGGCTAGTTTTGAAGCTTTCTTT. The encoded protein is CSARQASFEAFF.

This chain links TRBV19 with TRBJ2-2, with 8 bases identical to TRBD1. Germline CDR1 LNHDA, CDR2 SQIVND (reference sequence). V lost 6 bases and J lost 6; bases outside the gene matches: 3. This CDR3 contains 13 residues. As DNA, the CDR3 is TGTGCCAGTAGCCGGACAGGGCCCGGGGAGCTGTTTTTT. Translating it yields CASSRTGPGELFF.

This clonotype was seen many times. The chain links TRBV6-2 or TRBV6-3 to TRBJ2-1; D is unresolved. The CDR3 extends over 15 amino acids. The V gene lost 7 bases and the J gene lost 0 bases, with 13 bases spanning the gap. Germline V CDR1 and CDR2: MNHEY, SVGEGT. CDR3 sequence: CASNVGPSSYNEQFF. The CDR3 DNA sequence: TGTGCCAGCAATGTCGGGCCTAGCTCCTACAATGAGCAGTTCTTC.

This clonotype showed up just a few times. J is TRBJ1-1 and V is TRBV29-1; 8 bases map to TRBD1. Germline lookup yields CDR1 SQVTM and CDR2 ANQGSEA. With 5 bases clipped from V and 4 bases from J, the junction kept 12 bases outside the gene matches. The CDR3 length is 15 residues. DNA for the CDR3: TGCAGCGTTCTTAGGGACAGGAAAGGTGGCACTGAAGCTTTCTTT. Translation: CSVLRDRKGGTEAFF. Filled out from reference TRBV29-1 and TRBJ1-1, the complete variable domain reads SAVISQKPSRDICQRGTSLTIQCQVDSQVTMMFWYRQQPGQSLTLIATANQGSEATYESGFVIDKFPISRPNLTFSTLTVSNMSPEDSSIYLCSVLRDRKGGTEAFFGQGTRLTVV.

This clonotype was seen repeatedly, ten times or more. The V call is TRBV7-9, the J call TRBJ2-7; 9 bases fit TRBD1. Germline CDR1 is SEHNR and CDR2 is FQNEAQ (reference sequence). V lost 5 bases and J lost 6; bases outside the gene matches: 8. This CDR3 has 14 amino acids. This CDR3 reads CASSTGDRVREQYF. DNA of the CDR3: TGTGCCAGCAGCACCGGGGACAGGGTCCGCGAGCAGTACTTC.

This rearrangement joins TRBV20-1 to TRBJ2-7; D is possibly TRBD1 (6 bases). Trimming pared 5 bases from V and 4 bases from J, leaving 12 bases between. CDR1 DFQATT and CDR2 SNEGSKA come from the germline V gene (reference sequence). The CDR3 runs to 12 residues. The CDR3 here is CSAGQSFYEQYF. In nucleotides, the CDR3 is TGCAGTGCTGGACAGTCCTTTTACGAGCAGTACTTC.

The chain has TRBV29-1 and TRBJ1-1, with 9 nucleotides matching TRBD1. CDR1 is SQVTM, CDR2 ANQGSEA, per germline. CDR3 size: 14 residues. The V segment lost 2 bases and the J segment 7 bases; nucleotides outside the gene matches: 8. CDR3 loop: CSVEPSGQGSEAFF. As DNA, the CDR3 is TGCAGCGTTGAACCTTCGGGACAGGGCAGTGAAGCTTTCTTT.

This clonotype was recorded at least ten times. The chain recombines TRBV20-1 with TRBJ2-3; 12 positions match TRBD2. With 7 bases clipped from V and 6 bases from J, the junction kept 8 bases outside the gene matches. This CDR3 has 14 amino acids. Germline V gene data show CDR1 as DFQATT and CDR2 as SNEGSKA (reference sequence). This CDR3 is CSGLLAGGRDTQYF. CDR3 nucleotide sequence: TGCAGTGGCCTACTAGCGGGGGGCCGGGATACGCAGTATTTT.

Many counts were recorded for this clonotype. The chain's CDR3 is CASSSVSLGTDTQYF. The CDR3 bases are TGTGCCAGCAGCTCGGTGTCCTTGGGCACAGATACGCAGTATTTT. The V call is TRBV7-8, the J call TRBJ2-3; D remains unclear. This CDR3 region has 15 residues. Germline V gene sequence: CDR1 SGHVS, CDR2 FQNEAQ. The V end was cut by 4 bases, the J end by 1 base, with 12 bases between.

This clonotype was counted at least ten times. The rearrangement joins TRBV20-1 to TRBJ2-6, with D possibly being TRBD2 (6 bases). V was clipped by 5 bases and J by 4 bases, with 21 bases between them. This CDR3 is built from 17 residues. Germline V gives CDR1 DFQATT, CDR2 SNEGSKA (reference sequence). The CDR3 is CSAGAGLGFAGANVLTF. The CDR3, as DNA: TGCAGTGCTGGAGCGGGTTTGGGATTTGCGGGGGCCAACGTCCTGACTTTC.

This clonotype was observed at least ten times. The gene calls are TRBV29-1 and TRBJ2-7; 7 bases are a match to TRBD1. Germline CDR1 and CDR2: SQVTM and ANQGSEA. With 7 bases clipped from V and 9 bases from J, the junction kept 12 bases outside the gene matches. This CDR3 contains 12 residues. DNA of the CDR3: TGCAGCGCCGGACAGGCGTGGAGCGGGCAGTACTTC. Encoded protein: CSAGQAWSGQYF.

This clonotype showed up just a few times. The chain carries TRBV3-1 and TRBJ1-3; tentatively, D is TRBD1 (5 bases). Trimming left V 2 bases short and J 2 bases short, with 13 bases between. CDR1 is LGHDT and CDR2 is YNNKEL in the germline V gene (reference sequence). The CDR3 totals 16 residues. The CDR3 spells CASSQRRGAAGNTIYF. The CDR3 DNA sequence: TGTGCCAGCAGCCAAAGACGGGGCGCAGCTGGAAACACCATATATTTT.

Remarks on this clonotype: A much larger clone differs from this one at a single base, so this may be a read error. The gene calls are TRBV7-9 and TRBJ2-5; TRBD1 matches at 9 bases. The length of the CDR3 is 14 residues. In germline, CDR1 is SEHNR, CDR2 FQNEAQ (reference sequence). DNA for the CDR3: TGTGCCAGCAGCAAGGGACAGGGAGGAGAGACCCGGTACTTC. Its translation is CASSKGQGGETRYF.

The sample holds many counts of this clonotype. V gene TRBV20-1 combines with J gene TRBJ2-1, with D perhaps TRBD2 (6 bases). Germline V lookup: CDR1 DFQATT, CDR2 SNEGSKA (reference sequence). The CDR3 has 11 amino acids. V lost 1 base, J lost 10 bases, and 8 bases lay in between. CDR3 region: CSARARGEQFF. The DNA for the CDR3 is TGCAGTGCTAGAGCGCGGGGAGAGCAGTTCTTC.

This clonotype was found a few times. V is TRBV7-2 and J is TRBJ2-3, with TRBD2 as a possible D gene (6 bases). This CDR3 comprises 14 residues. V was trimmed by 6 bases and J by 4 bases, leaving 14 bases between them. Germline CDR1 and CDR2: SGHTA and FQGNSA. The CDR3 DNA follows: TGTGCCAGCAGTTCTCAACCGGGGGCAGATACGCAGTATTTT. It translates to CASSSQPGADTQYF.

The chain combines TRBV7-8 with TRBJ2-2; D is unresolved. Germline CDR1 and CDR2: SGHVS and FQNEAQ. The V end lost 4 bases, the J end lost 6 bases, and 9 bases lay between the germline ends. This CDR3 has 13 residues. CDR3 coding DNA: TGTGCCAGCAGCTCTACGATCCCCGGGGAGCTGTTTTTT. Protein sequence: CASSSTIPGELFF.

This clonotype was counted only a few times. The chain employs TRBV27 and TRBJ1-3, with D perhaps matching TRBD1 (6 bases). The CDR3 runs to 14 residues. Germline CDR1 and CDR2: MNHEY and SMNVEV (reference sequence). The V end lost 6 bases, the J end lost 0 bases, and 9 bases lay between the germline ends. In DNA form, the CDR3 reads TGTGCCAGCAGCGGACAGTCCTCTGGAAACACCATATATTTT. Translation: CASSGQSSGNTIYF.

At least ten counts were recorded for this clonotype. V usage is TRBV12-3 or TRBV12-4 and J usage is TRBJ1-1; D remains unclear. The ends were cut back, 7 bases at V and 5 bases at J, with 14 bases in the middle. The CDR3 is 13 residues long. The CDR3 loop is CASTLPPPTEAFF. CDR3 nucleotide sequence: TGTGCCAGCACCCTTCCTCCCCCGACTGAAGCTTTCTTT.

This clonotype came up many times. The chain joins TRBV12-3 or TRBV12-4 to TRBJ1-4; 11 bases are a match to TRBD1. J gave up 6 bases and V 6 bases, and 6 bases lay outside the gene matches. The CDR3 totals 15 residues. CDR3 amino acids: CASSRRGQGDEKLFF. The CDR3, as DNA: TGTGCCAGCAGCCGTAGGGGACAGGGGGATGAAAAACTGTTTTTT.

This clonotype was observed at least ten times. This rearrangement joins TRBV29-1 to TRBJ2-2; maybe TRBD1 (6 bases). CDR1 and CDR2 from the germline V gene are SQVTM and ANQGSEA. V was pared by 6 bases and J by 4 bases, with 15 bases between. The CDR3 loop spans 14 amino acids. This CDR3 is CSVPGTPFTGELFF. The CDR3 DNA reads TGCAGCGTCCCCGGGACACCCTTCACCGGGGAGCTGTTTTTT.

This clonotype was seen many times. The chain couples TRBV28 to TRBJ1-2; 10 nucleotides agree with TRBD1. Germline V gene sequence: CDR1 MDHEN, CDR2 SYDVKM. The CDR3 runs 16 residues. V lost 4 bases, J lost 3 bases, and 8 bases stayed unmatched. The CDR3 DNA reads as TGTGCCAGCAGTTCCCGGACAGGGGGAGACTACTATGGCTACACCTTC. This sequence encodes CASSSRTGGDYYGYTF.

The sample holds a few counts of this clonotype. The V call is TRBV14, the J call TRBJ1-1; D is undetermined. The CDR3 spans 14 residues. Germline loops: CDR1 SGHDN, CDR2 FVKESK. V was clipped by 4 bases and J by 0 bases, with 9 bases between them. In nucleotides, the CDR3 is TGTGCCAGCAGCCTGCGCCACATGAACACTGAAGCTTTCTTT. Translated, it gives CASSLRHMNTEAFF.

This clonotype has a count of ten or more. The chain combines TRBV28 with TRBJ1-2; unclear D gene. The CDR3 covers 11 residues. In germline, CDR1 is MDHEN, CDR2 SYDVKM. Trimming cost V 6 bases and J 4 bases, with 6 bases left between them. The CDR3 nucleotides read TGTGCCAGCAGCCCTACCTATGGCTACACCTTC. It specifies CASSPTYGYTF.

This clonotype has at least ten counts. The gene calls are TRBV13 and TRBJ1-2, with 8 bases lining up with TRBD1. CDR1 PRHDT and CDR2 FYEKMQ come from the germline V gene (reference sequence). V lost 6 bases to trimming and J lost 6 bases; unmatched junction nucleotides: 15. CDR3 length: 16 amino acids. CDR3 amino acids: CASRVERAGGRHGYTF. In DNA form, the CDR3 reads TGTGCCAGCAGGGTAGAACGAGCAGGGGGCAGGCATGGCTACACCTTC.